Sequencing of this T cell receptor (beta chain) was carried out in a study of CD8+ T cells in alopecia areata. Study-level points and caveats: Normal skin's resident alphabeta T cells are also sequenced in scalp samples.

Concerning this clone: What it recognizes is unknown.

Trimming shortened V by 3 bases and J by 7 bases, and 15 bases separated the two germline ends. The length of the CDR3 is 14 residues. The V gene's germline CDR1 is GTSNPN and CDR2 SVGIG (reference sequence). Treatment described: oral pan-JAK inhibitor, 5-10 mg twice daily. Sorting of CD4+ and CD8+ T cells was performed on PBMCs. RNA extraction was followed by reverse transcription into cDNA, which acted as the sequencing template. Assay used: immunoSEQ multiplex PCR; TCRdb lists only in-frame clones, some missing. This sample has over 250,000 clones, with about 60% found just once. The sequence was obtained from a human donor with alopecia areata. Source: CD4+ T cells sorted from blood, taken between weeks 51 and 52, from a patient treated with tofacitinib. The V gene is TRBV30, the J gene TRBJ1-4; D may be TRBD1 (6 bases). This CDR3 reads CAWSRRGLSEKLFF. CDR3 nucleotides: TGTGCCTGGAGCCGGAGGGGGTTGTCTGAAAAACTGTTTTTT.